One and the same sample provided the 12 T cell receptor beta chains below, sequenced in a study of blood T cell repertoires in COVID-19. TCRdb's table, derived via immunoSEQ multiplex PCR, lists solely in-frame clones and lacks some. The data hold tens of thousands of clones, with about 88% observed a single time. Material for sequencing was peripheral blood. The source is a human donor in a cohort sampled during active COVID-19.

The chain joins TRBV30 to TRBJ2-3; TRBD2 might be the D (6 bases). Deletions cut 8 bases from V and 4 bases from J, with 16 bases between. CDR1 and CDR2 from the germline V gene are GTSNPN and SVGIG (reference sequence). This CDR3 spans 13 amino acids. CDR3 nucleotides: TGTGCCGGATGGACTAAGGGCGCAGATACGCAGTATTTT. Translation: CAGWTKGADTQYF.

This chain links TRBV5-4 with TRBJ2-7; possible D gene TRBD2, 6 bases. Germline values: CDR1 SGHNT, CDR2 YYREEE (reference sequence). CDR3 size: 14 residues. Trimming stripped 4 bases from V and 5 bases from J, with 16 bases between. Written as DNA, the CDR3 is TGTGCCAGCAGCCGTAGCGGAAGTCCCAACGAGCAGTACTTC. Its protein is CASSRSGSPNEQYF.

This chain links TRBV6-1 with TRBJ2-1; TRBD1 aligns across 9 bases. Germline loops: CDR1 MNHNS, CDR2 SASEGT. The CDR3 extends over 15 amino acids. The V segment lost 1 base and the J segment 8 bases; nucleotides outside the gene matches: 6. The CDR3: CASSEGTGVRDEQFF. The CDR3 coding sequence is TGTGCCAGCAGTGAAGGGACAGGGGTACGGGATGAGCAGTTCTTC.

This clone was recorded a few times. The J gene is TRBJ1-6, the V gene TRBV9, with 8 positions matching TRBD1. The ends lost 0 bases at V and 7 bases at J; junction bases unmatched: 3. Germline values: CDR1 SGDLS, CDR2 YYNGEE. The CDR3 covers 15 residues. The DNA of the CDR3 is TGTGCCAGCAGCGTAGATGGGACAGGAAATTCACCCCTCCACTTT. This sequence encodes CASSVDGTGNSPLHF. Full variable domain (remainder filled in from reference TRBV9 and TRBJ1-6): DSGVTQTPKHLITATGQRVTLRCSPRSGDLSVYWYQQSLDQGLQFLIQYYNGEERAKGNILERFSAQQFPDLHSELNLSSLELGDSALYFCASSVDGTGNSPLHFGNGTRLTVT.

The chain joins TRBV20-1 to TRBJ2-1; 8 bases fit TRBD2. From germline, CDR1 is DFQATT and CDR2 SNEGSKA (reference sequence). Trimming cost V 3 bases and J 6 bases; bases outside gene matches: 7. This CDR3 has 14 residues. CDR3 residues: CSASSGEGRNEQFF. The CDR3 region has the DNA TGCAGTGCTAGTAGCGGGGAGGGGCGCAATGAGCAGTTCTTC.

The chain is built from TRBV25-1 and TRBJ1-4; D is possibly TRBD1 (6 bases). V was shortened by 1 base and J by 8 bases, with 14 bases between the two germline ends. This CDR3 comprises 15 residues. CDR1 MGHDK and CDR2 SYGVNS come from the germline V gene. The CDR3 reads CASSESGRGAEKLFF. The DNA for the CDR3 is TGTGCCAGCAGTGAATCGGGCAGGGGAGCCGAAAAACTGTTTTTT.

The rearrangement links TRBV5-4 to TRBJ2-7; 7 positions match TRBD2. Per the germline V gene, CDR1 is SGHNT and CDR2 is YYREEE (reference sequence). V lost 5 bases, J lost 0 bases, and 8 bases stayed unmatched. This CDR3 has 15 amino acids. The CDR3, as DNA: TGTGCCAGCAGTACCGGGACTAAGAGCTCCTACGAGCAGTACTTC. It encodes CASSTGTKSSYEQYF.

The rearrangement uses TRBV5-1 and TRBJ1-6; a weak D match, TRBD1 (5 bases). The CDR3 is made up of 14 amino acids. Germline V CDR1 and CDR2: SGHRS, YFSETQ. V lost 6 bases and J lost 8, with 15 bases in between. The CDR3 loop reads CASTASQGYSPLHF. The CDR3 nucleotides are TGCGCCAGCACAGCTTCTCAGGGCTATTCACCCCTCCACTTT.

This chain links TRBV7-6 with TRBJ2-5, with TRBD2 as a possible D gene (5 bases). Germline V gene sequence: CDR1 SGHVS, CDR2 FNYEAQ. The V gene lost 0 bases and the J gene lost 5 bases, with 10 bases spanning the gap. This CDR3 spans 14 amino acids. The CDR3 is CASSLATRGETQYF. DNA for the CDR3: TGTGCCAGCAGCTTAGCGACCCGAGGGGAGACCCAGTACTTC. Using reference TRBV7-6 and TRBJ2-5 for the parts outside the CDR3, the full variable domain is GAGVSQSPRYKVTKRGQDVALRCDPISGHVSLYWYRQALGQGPEFLTYFNYEAQQDKSGLPNDRFSAERPEGSISTLTIQRTEQRDSAMYRCASSLATRGETQYFGPGTRLLVL.

DNA of the CDR3: TGCGCCAGCAGCTTGGCACAGGGGGGTGAGCAGTTCTTC. Translating it yields CASSLAQGGEQFF. J is TRBJ2-1 and V is TRBV5-1, with 8 nucleotides matching TRBD1. The CDR3 loop spans 13 amino acids. V trimming: 0 bases; J trimming: 9 bases; junction bases outside the gene matches: 2. Germline V lookup: CDR1 SGHRS, CDR2 YFSETQ. The whole variable domain, remainder taken from reference TRBV5-1 and TRBJ2-1, is KAGVTQTPRYLIKTRGQQVTLSCSPISGHRSVSWYQQTPGQGLQFLFEYFSETQRNKGNFPGRFSGRQFSNSRSEMNVSTLELGDSALYLCASSLAQGGEQFFGPGTRLTVL.

This rearrangement joins TRBV6-5 to TRBJ1-4; 9 bases match TRBD1. Germline V gives CDR1 MNHEY, CDR2 SVGAGI. Trimming at V came to 6 bases and at J to 7 bases, leaving 9 bases not matched to a gene. There are 15 residues in the CDR3. Here the CDR3 reads CASSNGQGSAEKLFF. In DNA form, the CDR3 reads TGTGCCAGCAGCAACGGACAGGGGTCGGCTGAAAAACTGTTTTTT.

J is TRBJ1-1 and V is TRBV18; no definite D call. CDR1 is KGHSH, CDR2 LQKENI, per germline. Trimming pared 10 bases from V and 2 bases from J, leaving 14 bases between. The CDR3 runs to 13 residues. The CDR3 region is CATLEGVNTEAFF. For the CDR3, the DNA is TGTGCCACCCTCGAGGGAGTCAACACTGAAGCTTTCTTT. Using reference TRBV18 and TRBJ1-1 for the parts outside the CDR3, the full variable domain is NAGVMQNPRHLVRRRGQEARLRCSPMKGHSHVYWYRQLPEEGLKFMVYLQKENIIDESGMPKERFSAEFPKEGPSILRIQQVVRGDSAAYFCATLEGVNTEAFFGQGTRLTVV.